A selection of T cell receptor beta chains follows, all from one sample in a study of blood T cell repertoires in COVID-19. Sequenced by immunoSEQ multiplex PCR; TCRdb stores in-frame clones only, minus some. This table holds 70,000 to 95,000 clones, about 86% found once. The source material was peripheral blood. All receptors derive from a woman older than 75 with acute or convalescent COVID-19. Both conserved end residues are part of each CDR3. A D gene is named only where the DNA matches it firmly.

d_gene: -
j_gene: TRBJ2-3
len: 14
v_gene: TRBV2
CDR3aa: CASSPRSRQDTQYF
CDR3nt: TGTGCCAGCAGCCCCCGTTCCAGACAGGATACGCAGTATTTT

d_gene: -
j_gene: TRBJ1-3
len: 13
v_gene: TRBV3-1/TRBV3-2
CDR3aa: CASSQRGGNTIYF
CDR3nt: TGTGCCAGCAGCCAGAGAGGAGGAAACACCATATATTTT

d_gene: -
j_gene: TRBJ1-5
len: 15
v_gene: TRBV2
CDR3aa: CASSGRGTSNQPQHF
CDR3nt: TGTGCCAGCAGTGGCCGCGGGACGAGCAATCAGCCCCAGCATTTT

d_gene: TRBD2
j_gene: TRBJ2-1
len: 15
v_gene: TRBV5-1
CDR3aa: CASRLAGGPGNEQFF
CDR3nt: TGCGCCAGCCGACTAGCGGGAGGGCCGGGGAATGAGCAGTTCTTC

d_gene: -
j_gene: TRBJ2-1
len: 15
v_gene: TRBV7-3
CDR3aa: CASSPSAGLGNEQFF
CDR3nt: TGTGCCAGCAGCCCATCGGCGGGACTGGGGAATGAGCAGTTCTTC

d_gene: -
j_gene: TRBJ2-5
len: 14
v_gene: TRBV4-1
CDR3aa: CASSPEGGQESQYF
CDR3nt: TGCGCCAGCAGCCCAGAGGGGGGTCAAGAGAGCCAGTACTTC

d_gene: -
j_gene: TRBJ1-5
len: 13
v_gene: TRBV19
CDR3aa: CASSNKKVEPQHF
CDR3nt: TGTGCCAGTAGTAACAAAAAAGTGGAGCCCCAGCATTTT

d_gene: TRBD1
j_gene: TRBJ1-5
len: 15
v_gene: TRBV19
CDR3aa: CASSTGTGANQPQHF
CDR3nt: TGTGCCAGTAGCACCGGGACAGGGGCGAATCAGCCCCAGCATTTT

d_gene: TRBD1
j_gene: TRBJ2-7
len: 14
v_gene: TRBV7-2
CDR3aa: CASSARDSSYEQYF
CDR3nt: TGTGCCAGCAGCGCCCGGGACAGCTCCTACGAGCAGTACTTC

d_gene: -
j_gene: TRBJ2-7
len: 13
v_gene: TRBV14
CDR3aa: CASSQGQTYEQYF
CDR3nt: TGTGCCAGCAGCCAAGGACAGACCTACGAGCAGTACTTC

d_gene: -
j_gene: TRBJ2-3
len: 15
v_gene: TRBV29-1
CDR3aa: CSVESRWVLGDTQYF
CDR3nt: TGCAGCGTTGAGAGTCGATGGGTGCTAGGAGATACGCAGTATTTT